Each of the 32 T cell receptor beta chains below was sequenced from the same sample in a study of T cells in Graves' hyperthyroidism and ophthalmopathy. Amplification targeted TCR beta CDR3 regions from RNA transcripts. The study used the HTBI primer set for a first-round RT-PCR of the TCR CDR3. Via MiXCR, TCRdb re-called the multiplex PCR reads, giving one row per CDR3 protein. The table has 640,000 or so distinct CDR3 sequences, approximately 14% seen once. The sample comprised blood. The source is a woman in her thirties or forties with Graves' ophthalmopathy.

Only a few counts were recorded for this clonotype. The chain carries TRBV6-2 or TRBV6-3 and TRBJ1-1; D gene unclear. The CDR3 covers 12 residues. The germline V and J ends were trimmed by 5 bases and 8 bases, with 12 bases remaining between them. Per the germline V gene, CDR1 is MNHEY and CDR2 is SVGEGT. CDR3 sequence: CASSTPRTEAFF. CDR3 in DNA: TGTGCCAGCAGTACCCCTCGGACCGAAGCTTTCTTT.

There are a few counts of this clonotype. This chain uses TRBV29-1 with TRBJ2-5, with TRBD1 matching 9 bases. The germline V gene has CDR1 SQVTM and CDR2 ANQGSEA. V was clipped by 4 bases and J by 1 base; unmatched bases: 7. CDR3 length: 15 amino acids. The chain's CDR3 is CSVGVRTGVQETQYF. The CDR3, as DNA: TGCAGCGTTGGGGTCCGGACAGGGGTCCAAGAGACCCAGTACTTC.

The rearrangement uses TRBV2 and TRBJ2-2; no reliable D call. Per germline, CDR1 SNHLY and CDR2 FYNNEI. Trimming stripped 2 bases from V and 4 bases from J, with 5 bases between. The CDR3 covers 13 residues. The CDR3 DNA is TGTGCCAGCAGTGAACGAACCACCGGGGAGCTGTTTTTT. Protein sequence: CASSERTTGELFF.

In its sample, this clonotype was seen many times. The V gene is TRBV2, the J gene TRBJ2-7; D is ambiguous. Germline CDR1 is SNHLY and CDR2 is FYNNEI. Trimming pared 2 bases from V and 4 bases from J, leaving 12 bases between. This CDR3 has 14 residues. The CDR3 loop is CASSERVLLYEQYF. DNA for the CDR3: TGTGCCAGCAGTGAAAGGGTCCTCCTATACGAGCAGTACTTC.

The sample holds many counts of this clonotype. The V and J genes are TRBV30 and TRBJ1-1, with D perhaps TRBD1 (6 bases). Germline-derived CDR1 and CDR2 are GTSNPN and SVGIG (reference sequence). This CDR3 is built from 14 residues. V lost 0 bases to trimming and J lost 5 bases, with 13 bases between them. Here the CDR3 reads CAWSVLNRVTEAFF. CDR3 bases: TGTGCCTGGAGTGTACTGAACAGGGTGACTGAAGCTTTCTTT.

This clonotype was observed at least ten times. V gene TRBV12-3 or TRBV12-4 combines with J gene TRBJ2-5; D is ambiguous. The CDR3 covers 14 residues. Trimming stripped 3 bases from V and 1 base from J, with 9 bases between. The CDR3: CASSFPLTQETQYF. The CDR3 DNA sequence: TGTGCCAGCAGTTTTCCCCTCACCCAAGAGACCCAGTACTTC.

In its sample, this clonotype was seen many times. The CDR3 bases are TGTGCCCCCCTCGTTCGGGACAGGAACCTAGAGCAGTACTTC. Encoded protein: CAPLVRDRNLEQYF. The genes are TRBV6-1 and TRBJ2-7; TRBD1 matches 8 bases. CDR3 size: 14 residues. Germline CDR1 and CDR2: MNHNS and SASEGT. The trim removed 11 bases at V and 7 bases at J, leaving 16 bases unmatched.

At least ten counts were recorded for this clonotype. The V gene is TRBV6-5, the J gene TRBJ2-2; TRBD1 matches at 8 bases. Germline CDR1 MNHEY, CDR2 SVGAGI. V gave up 7 bases and J gave up 4 bases; unmatched junction bases: 5. The length of the CDR3 is 14 residues. The CDR3 here is CASTKQGGTGELFF. In DNA form, the CDR3 reads TGTGCCAGCACCAAACAGGGGGGCACCGGGGAGCTGTTTTTT.

This clonotype was recorded at least ten times. The chain has TRBV10-2 and TRBJ2-5, with TRBD2 matching over 7 bases. The CDR3 covers 16 residues. With 4 bases clipped from V and 1 base from J, the junction kept 9 bases outside the gene matches. Looked up from germline, CDR1 is WSHSY and CDR2 is SAAADI. CDR3 in amino acids: CASSVSLAEIQETQYF. The CDR3 DNA reads as TGCGCCAGCAGTGTCTCGCTAGCGGAAATCCAAGAGACCCAGTACTTC.

This clonotype was counted between two and nine times. The V gene is TRBV20-1, the J gene TRBJ2-5; D is possibly TRBD1 or TRBD2 (5 bases each). V was pared by 0 bases and J by 4 bases, with 15 bases between. CDR3 size: 15 residues. From germline, CDR1 is DFQATT and CDR2 SNEGSKA (reference sequence). The CDR3 sequence: CSARDGAGGIETQYF. Written as DNA, the CDR3 is TGCAGTGCTAGAGATGGGGCAGGAGGAATAGAGACCCAGTACTTC.

This rearrangement joins TRBV28 to TRBJ2-4, with D perhaps TRBD2 (6 bases). The V end lost 6 bases, the J end lost 0 bases, and 15 bases lay between the germline ends. Per germline, CDR1 MDHEN and CDR2 SYDVKM. The CDR3 loop spans 16 amino acids. The CDR3: CASSEPSALAKNIQYF. The CDR3 nucleotides are TGTGCCAGCAGCGAACCTAGCGCGCTAGCCAAAAACATTCAGTACTTC.

This clonotype was recorded a few times. This chain uses TRBV7-2 with TRBJ2-2; D not certain. The ends were cut back, 5 bases at V and 7 bases at J, with 11 bases in the middle. The germline V gene encodes CDR1 SGHTA and CDR2 FQGNSA. The CDR3 runs 13 residues. CDR3: CASSASYDGELFF. In nucleotides, the CDR3 is TGTGCCAGCAGCGCAAGTTACGACGGGGAGCTGTTTTTT. Based on the CDR3 plus reference TRBV7-2 and TRBJ2-2, the full variable domain is GAGVSQSPSNKVTEKGKDVELRCDPISGHTALYWYRQSLGQGLEFLIYFQGNSAPDKSGLPSDRFSAERTGGSVSTLTIQRTQQEDSAVYLCASSASYDGELFFGEGSRLTVL.

This clonotype was counted ten times or more. V gene TRBV10-3 combines with J gene TRBJ2-2; a weak D match, TRBD2 (5 bases). Per the germline V gene, CDR1 is ENHRY and CDR2 is SYGVKD. The CDR3 sequence is 15 residues long. V gave up 4 bases and J gave up 4 bases, with 13 bases separating them. CDR3 in amino acids: CAISGLASSTGELFF. DNA for the CDR3: TGTGCCATCAGTGGGTTGGCTAGCAGCACCGGGGAGCTGTTTTTT.

This clonotype was counted at least ten times. The rearrangement joins TRBV28 to TRBJ2-7; D gene uncertain. The CDR3 is made up of 13 amino acids. V was shortened by 8 bases and J by 3 bases, with 14 bases between the two germline ends. The germline V gene has CDR1 MDHEN and CDR2 SYDVKM. For the CDR3, the DNA is TGTGCCAGCCGACGGACGAGTAACTACGAGCAGTACTTC. Its protein product is CASRRTSNYEQYF.

Regarding this clonotype: It is unclear where the CDR3 begins or ends on the DNA, so no DNA is shown, and the CDR3 is as TCRdb lists it. The chain has TRBV24-1 and TRBJ2-2; the table's D call TRBD1 went unverified against the DNA. With termini counted, the CDR3 has 21 amino acids. Germline V gives CDR1 KGHDR, CDR2 SFDVKD. The CDR3: CATFSASYEQYFGPGTGELFF.

This clonotype was counted ten times or more. J is TRBJ1-2 and V is TRBV29-1; no clear D. Trimming removed 6 bases at V and 3 bases at J, with 14 bases between. The V gene's germline CDR1 is SQVTM and CDR2 ANQGSEA. The CDR3 totals 13 residues. CDR3 sequence reads: CSVNAGGYYGYTF. CDR3 nucleotide sequence: TGCAGCGTCAACGCCGGCGGATACTATGGCTACACCTTC.

This clonotype was seen ten or more times. The chain has TRBV20-1 and TRBJ1-2; the D gene is possibly TRBD1 (6 bases). V dropped 6 bases and J dropped 5 bases, with 13 bases sitting between them. CDR3 size: 12 residues. Germline CDR1 and CDR2: DFQATT and SNEGSKA (reference sequence). The CDR3 sequence is CSASGQGYGYTF. CDR3 DNA sequence: TGCAGTGCATCAGGGCAGGGGTATGGCTACACCTTC.

This sequence joins TRBV2 and TRBJ1-4; D perhaps matches TRBD1 (5 bases). The CDR3 runs 15 residues. Looked up from germline, CDR1 is SNHLY and CDR2 is FYNNEI. Trimming pared 4 bases from V and 0 bases from J, leaving 9 bases between. Written as DNA, the CDR3 is TGTGCCAGCAGTGGGGACGTCTCAACTAATGAAAAACTGTTTTTT. Its translation: CASSGDVSTNEKLFF.

The V and J genes are TRBV27 and TRBJ2-7; D tentatively reads TRBD1 or TRBD2 (7 bases each). Trimming cost V 5 bases and J 9 bases, with 17 bases left between them. Germline CDR1 reads MNHEY; CDR2 reads SMNVEV (reference sequence). This CDR3 is 13 amino acids long. In DNA form, the CDR3 reads TGTGCCAGCAGTCCCAGGGGGGGCATAGGGCAGTACTTC. Protein sequence: CASSPRGGIGQYF.

This clonotype was found many times. The V call is TRBV7-9, the J call TRBJ1-5; 9 nucleotides line up with TRBD1. The junction had 5 bases not matched to a gene; V was cut back by 5 bases and J by 6 bases. This CDR3 is built from 14 residues. Germline V gene data show CDR1 as SEHNR and CDR2 as FQNEAQ (reference sequence). The CDR3 loop reads CASSRDRAGQPQHF. CDR3 nucleotide sequence: TGTGCCAGCAGCCGGGACAGGGCCGGTCAGCCCCAGCATTTT.

The chain couples TRBV2 to TRBJ2-3, with D possibly being TRBD1 (5 bases). The CDR3 is 15 amino acids. The germline V gene has CDR1 SNHLY and CDR2 FYNNEI. V was trimmed by 5 bases and J by 0 bases, leaving 12 bases between them. In nucleotides, the CDR3 is TGTGCCAGCAGTCCCCTCGCAGGGAGCACAGATACGCAGTATTTT. Its protein product is CASSPLAGSTDTQYF.

This clonotype was seen ten or more times. This chain links TRBV2 with TRBJ1-5, with no clear D. Between the trimmed V and J ends, which lost 7 bases and 4 bases, there was a span of 14 bases. CDR3 size: 14 residues. Germline lookup yields CDR1 SNHLY and CDR2 FYNNEI. In DNA, the CDR3 is TGTGCCAGCAAGGCAGGTCTAGGGAATCAGCCCCAGCATTTT. Translation: CASKAGLGNQPQHF.

Details on this clonotype: One junction end does not reproduce the germline sequence, and a read error may be involved. This chain joins TRBV6-2 or TRBV6-3 and TRBJ2-2; D perhaps matches TRBD2 (5 bases). CDR1 is MNHEY, CDR2 SVGEGT, per germline. This CDR3 contains 14 residues. CDR3 in DNA: TGTTCCAGCGTACGGGAAAAGAACACCGGGGAGCTGTTTTTT. It is translated as CSSVREKNTGELFF.

About this clonotype: This may stem from a read error, because a much larger clone lies one nucleotide away. The chain links TRBV5-1 to TRBJ2-2; no reliable D call. The germline CDR1 and CDR2 sequences are SGHRS and YFSETQ. The CDR3 sequence is 13 residues long. The CDR3 nucleotides are TGCGCCAGCAGCTGGATGAACATCGGGGAGCTGTTTTTT. The encoded protein is CASSWMNIGELFF.

On this clonotype itself: With a much larger clone just one base away, this may be a read error. The genes are TRBV14 and TRBJ2-2, with D possibly matching TRBD2 (5 bases). Germline lookup yields CDR1 SGHDN and CDR2 FVKESK. The CDR3 has 17 amino acids. The V end lost 5 bases, the J end lost 4 bases, and 20 bases lay between the germline ends. CDR3 loop: CASSSSGRHGVTGELFF. The DNA of the CDR3 is TGTGCCAGCAGCTCGAGTGGGCGACACGGGGTCACCGGGGAGCTGTTTTTT.

This clonotype was seen many times. This chain connects TRBV11-1 to TRBJ1-1; the D gene is possibly TRBD1 (6 bases). The length of the CDR3 is 15 residues. The V gene lost 6 bases and the J gene lost 4 bases, with 18 bases spanning the gap. The V gene's germline CDR1 is SGHAT and CDR2 FQDESV (reference sequence). The CDR3 region has the DNA TGTGCCAGCAGTTCTATTACAGGGAGGGGCACTGAAGCTTTCTTT. Its protein product is CASSSITGRGTEAFF.

This clonotype was seen a handful of times. The V call is TRBV7-2, the J call TRBJ2-7, with D hard to call. CDR3 size: 15 residues. Trimming pared 2 bases from V and 3 bases from J, leaving 14 bases between. Looked up from germline, CDR1 is SGHTA and CDR2 is FQGNSA. CDR3 in amino acids: CASSLYARSNYEQYF. CDR3 DNA: TGTGCCAGCAGCTTATATGCAAGGAGTAACTACGAGCAGTACTTC.

Many counts were recorded for this clonotype. The CDR3 DNA sequence: TGTGCCAGCAGTTTGGGCAGATTGAACACTGAAGCTTTCTTT. It is translated as CASSLGRLNTEAFF. The V call is TRBV12-3 or TRBV12-4, the J call TRBJ1-1; no definite D call. V was cut by 3 bases and J by 0 bases, with 8 bases left in between. CDR3 length: 14 amino acids.

There are many counts of this clonotype. The rearrangement uses TRBV6-2 or TRBV6-3 and TRBJ1-1; possible D gene TRBD1, 5 bases. Trimming stripped 2 bases from V and 2 bases from J, with 12 bases between. This CDR3 has 15 amino acids. Germline values: CDR1 MNHEY, CDR2 SVGEGT. For the CDR3, the DNA is TGTGCCAGCAGTTACCCCTTGACAGCAAACACTGAAGCTTTCTTT. Translation: CASSYPLTANTEAFF.

The chain is built from TRBV28 and TRBJ2-5, with 7 bases that match TRBD2. The CDR3 consists of 13 residues. Trimming at V came to 7 bases and at J to 1 base, leaving 3 bases not matched to a gene. The germline V gene has CDR1 MDHEN and CDR2 SYDVKM. The CDR3 DNA is TGTGCCAGCACTCCGGGAGGCCAAGAGACCCAGTACTTC. Amino acid sequence: CASTPGGQETQYF.

Ten or more counts support this clonotype. V usage is TRBV2 and J usage is TRBJ1-2; D unresolved. Germline lookup yields CDR1 SNHLY and CDR2 FYNNEI. The CDR3 contains 11 residues. V was clipped by 7 bases and J by 2 bases, with 5 bases between them. This chain's CDR3 is CASKENYGYTF. The CDR3 DNA reads TGTGCCAGCAAGGAAAACTATGGCTACACCTTC.

In this sample, this clonotype turned up many times. The V call is TRBV9, the J call TRBJ2-5, with 9 bases that match TRBD2. V trimming: 0 bases; J trimming: 8 bases; junction bases outside the gene matches: 8. This CDR3 has 15 amino acids. The germline V gene has CDR1 SGDLS and CDR2 YYNGEE. The CDR3 loop is CASSVESSGRHTQYF. Written as DNA, the CDR3 is TGTGCCAGCAGCGTAGAATCCAGCGGGAGGCATACCCAGTACTTC.